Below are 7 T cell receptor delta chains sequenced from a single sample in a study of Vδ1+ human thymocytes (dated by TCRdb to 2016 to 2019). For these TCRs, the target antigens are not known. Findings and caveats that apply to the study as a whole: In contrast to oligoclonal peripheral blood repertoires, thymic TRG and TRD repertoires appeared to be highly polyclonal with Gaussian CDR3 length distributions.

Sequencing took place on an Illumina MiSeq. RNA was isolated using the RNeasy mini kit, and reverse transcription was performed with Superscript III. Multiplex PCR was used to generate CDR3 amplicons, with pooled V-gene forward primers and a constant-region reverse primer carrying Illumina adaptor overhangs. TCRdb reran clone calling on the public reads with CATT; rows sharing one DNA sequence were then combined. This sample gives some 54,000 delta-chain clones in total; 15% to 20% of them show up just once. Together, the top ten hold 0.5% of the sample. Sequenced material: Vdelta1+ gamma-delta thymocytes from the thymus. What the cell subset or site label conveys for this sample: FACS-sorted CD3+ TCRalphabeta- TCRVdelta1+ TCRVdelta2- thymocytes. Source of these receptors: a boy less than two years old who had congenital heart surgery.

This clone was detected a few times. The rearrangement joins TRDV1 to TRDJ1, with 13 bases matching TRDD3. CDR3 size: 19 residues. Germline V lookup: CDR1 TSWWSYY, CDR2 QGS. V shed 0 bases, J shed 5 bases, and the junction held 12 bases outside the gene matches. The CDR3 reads CALGELELSTGGYGDKLIF. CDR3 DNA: TGTGCTCTTGGGGAACTTGAACTTTCCACTGGGGGATACGGAGATAAACTCATCTTT.

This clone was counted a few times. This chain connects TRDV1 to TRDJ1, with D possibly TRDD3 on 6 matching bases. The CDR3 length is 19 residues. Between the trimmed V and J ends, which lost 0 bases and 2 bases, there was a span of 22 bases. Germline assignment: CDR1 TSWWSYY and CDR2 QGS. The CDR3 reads CALGELPPTGYGRTDKLIF. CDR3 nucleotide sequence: TGTGCTCTTGGGGAACTTCCCCCTACTGGGTACGGGAGGACCGATAAACTCATCTTT.

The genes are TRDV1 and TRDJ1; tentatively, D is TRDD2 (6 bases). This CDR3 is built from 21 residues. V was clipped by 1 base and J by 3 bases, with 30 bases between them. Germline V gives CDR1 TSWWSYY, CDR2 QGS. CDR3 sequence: CALGEHPILRFSRRAADKLIF. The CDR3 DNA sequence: TGTGCTCTTGGGGAACATCCTATCCTACGTTTCTCCCGTAGGGCCGCCGATAAACTCATCTTT.

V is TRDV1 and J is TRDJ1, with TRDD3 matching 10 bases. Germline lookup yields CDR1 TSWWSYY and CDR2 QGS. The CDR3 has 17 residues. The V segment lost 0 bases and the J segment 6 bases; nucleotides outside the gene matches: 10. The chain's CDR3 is CALGELIRWGIHYKLIF. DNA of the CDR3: TGTGCTCTTGGGGAACTCATACGTTGGGGGATACACTATAAACTCATCTTT.

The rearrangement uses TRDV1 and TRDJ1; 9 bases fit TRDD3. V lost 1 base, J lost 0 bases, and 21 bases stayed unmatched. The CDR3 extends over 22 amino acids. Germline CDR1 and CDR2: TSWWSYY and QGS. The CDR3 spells CALGERRGRGYGVRSYTDKLIF. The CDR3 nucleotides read TGTGCTCTTGGGGAACGGCGTGGACGGGGATACGGGGTACGGTCGTACACCGATAAACTCATCTTT.

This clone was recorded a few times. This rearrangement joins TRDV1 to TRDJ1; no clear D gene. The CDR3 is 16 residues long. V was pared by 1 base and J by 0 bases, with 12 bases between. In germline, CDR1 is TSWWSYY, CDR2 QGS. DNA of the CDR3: TGTGCTCTTGGGGAACAACGCCGTCTGGACACCGATAAACTCATCTTT. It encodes CALGEQRRLDTDKLIF.

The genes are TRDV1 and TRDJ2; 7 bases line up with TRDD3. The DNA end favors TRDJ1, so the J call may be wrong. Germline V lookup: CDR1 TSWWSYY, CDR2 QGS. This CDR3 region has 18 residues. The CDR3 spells CALGELEGLGDHTDKLIF. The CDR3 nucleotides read TGTGCTCTTGGGGAACTTGAGGGTTTGGGGGACCACACCGATAAACTCATCTTT.